This T cell receptor (beta chain) was documented in a study of blood T cells in healthy people across ages (dated by TCRdb to between 2014 and 2017). Context from the whole study: In model experiments, roughly one uniquely barcoded TCR beta cDNA molecule per two T cells was captured by template switching. The study measured age-related changes in TCR beta repertoire diversity using deep sequencing normalized with unique cDNA molecular identifiers. The donors were divided into four age groups: young (average 16 years), middle-aged (about 40), aged (about 60) and long-lived (roughly 88). To avoid experimental bias, donors of different ages were distributed randomly across sequencing lanes. Using the same blood draw, the study looked at two additional independent replicas of 1 million unique cDNA reads for two donors, one aged 18 to 30 and the other aged 80 or older. The paper as a whole reports these results and caveats: Estimates of total diversity from one million sequenced T cells were regarded as lower bounds and underestimates. Compared with the aged group, the long-lived group had more naive CD4+ T cells, fewer expanded clones and increased TCR diversity, suggesting age selection. Donor CMV infection status was unknown, potentially confounding age-related changes in expanded clonotypes. Observed TCR beta diversity correlated strongly with the percentage of naive T cells measured by flow cytometry. Conclusive comparison of naive and antigen-experienced compartments was prevented by the profiling of bulk unsorted PBMCs. Observed TCR beta diversity per million T cells fell roughly linearly with age, and a significant reduction was already apparent by age around 39.

Libraries were prepared through 5' RACE. Sequencing was performed on an Illumina HiSeq 2500. A second roughly 6 to 12 cycle PCR used a sample-barcoded 5' primer and a J-beta primer mix. A template-switch 5' adaptor carrying 12 random nucleotides introduced a unique molecular identifier onto each TCR beta cDNA molecule. At least 2.5 million CDR3-containing paired-end reads were obtained from each sample. First-strand cDNA synthesis was performed from all RNA using the Mint cDNA synthesis kit, with priming by a TRBC-specific oligonucleotide. Following uracil-DNA glycosylase treatment, a first 18-cycle PCR with universal primers M1SS and BC2_uni_R was performed on all cDNA. Regarding the original processing steps: Normalization of each sample was performed by random selection of 1 million high-quality reads, each carrying a distinct molecular identifier. Instead of being binned into consensus sequences, reads with shared molecular identifiers were discarded. CDR3 identification, clonotype clustering and error correction used MiTCR with a Q25 quality threshold and the strictest error-elimination algorithm. A nonparametric unseen species model using Euler transformation provided a lower-bound estimate of total TCR beta diversity. The public reads were reprocessed in TCRdb via fastp at Q25 and MiXCR, keeping in-frame beta chains. Rows matching on CDR3 protein sequence are summarized as one entry with the most common DNA and genes. TCRdb, not the authors, supplied the V and J calls. This sample is represented by around 1.5 million distinct CDR3 sequences; approximately 59% of them were singletons. 6.5% to 8.5% of the sample comes from the top ten.

This clonotype was counted only a few times. Its antigen is unknown. The input lacks base qualities; no much larger clone sits a single base away. Reading from cysteine to phenylalanine, the CDR3 counts 14 amino acids. Only the CDR3 part of the read is kept: 42 bases, read in frame from the first base. Clipping removes 2 bases from V and 4 bases from J, with 4 as the unmatched junction base count. The germline V gene (reference sequence) gives CDR1 as SEHNR and CDR2 as FQNEAQ. Donors were approximately 42 systemically healthy Caucasian individuals from Russia aged roughly 6 to 95 years. Each donor gave around 9.5 milliliters of peripheral blood, collected into EDTA-treated Vacutainer tubes. Ficoll-Paque density-gradient centrifugation was used to isolate PBMCs, with at least 7 million per sample. Trizol reagent was used to extract total RNA from the PBMCs, yielding at least 6 micrograms per sample. The percentages of naive CD45RAhigh/CD27high T cells were determined by flow cytometry on a PBMC aliquot from every donor.

The sequence was collected from a man between 18 and 29 years old in good health. Recombination connected TRBV7-9 to TRBJ1-2; the junction holds 7 bases that match TRBD1. What was sequenced was blood. DNA sequence: TGTGCCAGCAGCTTACCAGGGGGAGCCTATGGCTACACCTTC. This encodes CASSLPGGAYGYTF.